One sample yielded the 10 T cell receptor beta chains listed below, sequenced in a study of blood T cell repertoires in COVID-19. The table came from immunoSEQ multiplex PCR; TCRdb's copy has only in-frame clones and leaves some out. This sample carries about 230,000 clones, around four fifths of them seen once, and the ten largest clones take about 2.5%. The sequenced material came from peripheral blood. These receptor sequences come from a woman in her 70s with active or convalescent COVID-19.

Notes on this clone: The same CDR3 also results from other DNA sequences found in this sample. The V gene is TRBV6-6, the J gene TRBJ1-1, with 9 bases matching TRBD1. After removal of 6 bases from V and 1 base from J, the junction contained 3 bases not matched to a gene. This CDR3 has 14 residues. CDR1 MNHNY and CDR2 SVGAGI come from the germline V gene (reference sequence). CDR3 in DNA: TGTGCCAGCAGCCTGGACAGGGGGAACACTGAAGCTTTCTTT. Protein product: CASSLDRGNTEAFF.

The V gene is TRBV2, the J gene TRBJ2-5; D ambiguous. This CDR3 has 15 residues. Looked up from germline, CDR1 is SNHLY and CDR2 is FYNNEI. V was clipped by 1 base and J by 3 bases, with 12 bases between them. CDR3 residues: CASSEVMAFEETQYF. CDR3 bases: TGTGCCAGCAGTGAAGTAATGGCCTTTGAAGAGACCCAGTACTTC.

This rearrangement joins TRBV2 to TRBJ1-5; 8 bases map to TRBD1. Trimming cost V 6 bases and J 8 bases; bases outside gene matches: 6. This CDR3 has 13 amino acids. Germline assignment: CDR1 SNHLY and CDR2 FYNNEI. In nucleotides, the CDR3 is TGTGCCAGCAGATCGGGACAGGATAAGCCCCAGCATTTT. It yields the protein CASRSGQDKPQHF.

For the CDR3, the DNA is TGCAGCGTTGTTCTGAATGCGCCCGAGCAGTACTTC. Its protein product is CSVVLNAPEQYF. The chain recombines TRBV29-1 with TRBJ2-7; D is unresolved. The germline V and J ends were trimmed by 4 bases and 6 bases, with 13 bases remaining between them. Germline loops: CDR1 SQVTM, CDR2 ANQGSEA. The CDR3 is 12 residues long.

The genes are TRBV28 and TRBJ2-5; TRBD2 is a possible D gene (6 bases). V lost 3 bases and J 11 bases, leaving 13 bases between the germline ends. Germline assignment: CDR1 MDHEN and CDR2 SYDVKM. The CDR3 has 12 amino acids. The CDR3 is CASSLQGEEQYF. In DNA, the CDR3 is TGTGCCAGCAGTTTGCAAGGGGAGGAGCAGTACTTC. Complete variable domain (other parts from reference TRBV28 and TRBJ2-5): DVKVTQSSRYLVKRTGEKVFLECVQDMDHENMFWYRQDPGLGLRLIYFSYDVKMKEKGDIPEGYSVSREKKERFSLILESASTNQTSMYLCASSLQGEEQYFGPGTRLLVL.

This clone has a handful of counts. The chain is built from TRBV29-1 and TRBJ1-2, with D tentatively TRBD1 (6 bases). The germline V gene has CDR1 SQVTM and CDR2 ANQGSEA. The CDR3 loop spans 12 amino acids. The V end was cut by 7 bases, the J end by 7 bases, with 16 bases between. CDR3 nucleotide sequence: TGCAGCGGTAAAGCAGGGGACGGTGGCTACACCTTC. This encodes CSGKAGDGGYTF.

This clone came up once. The chain employs TRBV6-6 and TRBJ2-1; D possibly corresponds to TRBD1 (5 bases). The CDR3 spans 14 residues. Germline V gives CDR1 MNHNY, CDR2 SVGAGI (reference sequence). With 2 bases removed from V and 10 bases from J, the gap between germline ends came to 15 bases. CDR3: CASSYGPAKGEQFF. The CDR3 DNA reads as TGTGCCAGCAGTTACGGTCCGGCTAAGGGGGAGCAGTTCTTC.

The genes are TRBV5-1 and TRBJ2-5, with TRBD2 as a possible D gene (7 bases). The CDR3 is made up of 15 amino acids. Germline values: CDR1 SGHRS, CDR2 YFSETQ. Trimming stripped 0 bases from V and 4 bases from J, with 13 bases between. CDR3 nucleotides: TGCGCCAGCAGCTTGGGCAGGGGAGGGGGAGAGACCCAGTACTTC. Protein product: CASSLGRGGGETQYF.

The V gene is TRBV30, the J gene TRBJ1-1; D unresolved. Germline assignment: CDR1 GTSNPN and CDR2 SVGIG (reference sequence). The CDR3 runs 17 residues. V gave up 0 bases and J gave up 4 bases, with 21 bases separating them. CDR3 nucleotides: TGTGCCTGGAGTGTAAATTTTCTAGGGAGGGAGGGCACTGAAGCTTTCTTT. Amino acid sequence: CAWSVNFLGREGTEAFF.

The V gene is TRBV7-9, the J gene TRBJ2-7; maybe TRBD1 (6 bases). V was trimmed by 4 bases and J by 9 bases, leaving 19 bases between them. CDR1 and CDR2 from the germline V gene are SEHNR and FQNEAQ (reference sequence). The CDR3 is 14 residues long. The CDR3 is CASSSGQNLVVQYF. CDR3 nucleotide sequence: TGTGCCAGCAGCTCCGGACAGAACCTGGTGGTGCAGTACTTC.